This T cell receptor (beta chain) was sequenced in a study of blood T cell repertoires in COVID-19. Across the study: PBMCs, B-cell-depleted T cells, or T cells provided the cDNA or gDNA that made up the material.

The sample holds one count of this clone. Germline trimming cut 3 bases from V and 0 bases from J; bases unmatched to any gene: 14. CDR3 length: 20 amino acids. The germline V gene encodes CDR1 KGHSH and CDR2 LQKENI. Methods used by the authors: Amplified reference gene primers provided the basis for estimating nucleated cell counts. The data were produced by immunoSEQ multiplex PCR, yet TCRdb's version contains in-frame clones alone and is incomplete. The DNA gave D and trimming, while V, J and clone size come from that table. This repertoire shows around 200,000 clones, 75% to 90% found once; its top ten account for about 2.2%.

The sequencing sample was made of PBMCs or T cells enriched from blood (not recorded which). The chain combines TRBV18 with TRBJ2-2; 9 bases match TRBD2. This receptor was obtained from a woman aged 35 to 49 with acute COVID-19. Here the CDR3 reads CASSPLLVPSGASNTGELFF. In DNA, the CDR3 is TGTGCCAGCTCACCGCTCCTCGTCCCTAGCGGGGCGTCGAACACCGGGGAGCTGTTTTTT. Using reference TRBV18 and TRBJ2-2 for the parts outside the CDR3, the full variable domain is NAGVMQNPRHLVRRRGQEARLRCSPMKGHSHVYWYRQLPEEGLKFMVYLQKENIIDESGMPKERFSAEFPKEGPSILRIQQVVRGDSAAYFCASSPLLVPSGASNTGELFFGEGSRLTVL.